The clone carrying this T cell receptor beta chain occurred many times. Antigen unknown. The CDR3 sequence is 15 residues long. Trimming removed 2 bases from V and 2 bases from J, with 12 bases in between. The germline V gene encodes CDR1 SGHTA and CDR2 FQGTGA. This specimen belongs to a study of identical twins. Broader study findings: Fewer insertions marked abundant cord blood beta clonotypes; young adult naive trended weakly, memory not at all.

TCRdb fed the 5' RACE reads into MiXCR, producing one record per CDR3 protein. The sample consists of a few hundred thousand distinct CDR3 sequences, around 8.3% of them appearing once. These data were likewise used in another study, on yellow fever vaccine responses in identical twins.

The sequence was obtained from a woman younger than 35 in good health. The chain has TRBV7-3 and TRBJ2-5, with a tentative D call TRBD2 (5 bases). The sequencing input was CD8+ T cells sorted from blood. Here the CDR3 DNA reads TGTGCCAGCAGCTTATGGTCGGGAAGACAAGAGACCCAGTACTTC. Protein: CASSLWSGRQETQYF.